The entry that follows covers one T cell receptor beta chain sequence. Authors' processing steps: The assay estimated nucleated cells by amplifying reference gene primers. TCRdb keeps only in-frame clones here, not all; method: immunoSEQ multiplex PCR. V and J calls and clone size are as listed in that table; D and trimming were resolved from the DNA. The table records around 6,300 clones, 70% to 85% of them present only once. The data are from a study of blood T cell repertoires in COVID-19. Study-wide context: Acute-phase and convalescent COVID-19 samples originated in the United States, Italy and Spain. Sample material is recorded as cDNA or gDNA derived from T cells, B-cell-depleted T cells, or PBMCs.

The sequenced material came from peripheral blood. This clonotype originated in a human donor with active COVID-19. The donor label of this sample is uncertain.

DNA of the CDR3: TGCGCCAGCAGAAGGGACAGGGGTTTTGGAAACACCATATATTTT. Residues: CASRRDRGFGNTIYF. The chain combines TRBV5-1 with TRBJ1-3; 10 bases agree with TRBD1. Trimming at V came to 5 bases and at J to 3 bases, leaving 5 bases not matched to a gene. CDR3 length equals 15 residues. CDR1 is SGHRS and CDR2 is YFSETQ in the germline V gene.